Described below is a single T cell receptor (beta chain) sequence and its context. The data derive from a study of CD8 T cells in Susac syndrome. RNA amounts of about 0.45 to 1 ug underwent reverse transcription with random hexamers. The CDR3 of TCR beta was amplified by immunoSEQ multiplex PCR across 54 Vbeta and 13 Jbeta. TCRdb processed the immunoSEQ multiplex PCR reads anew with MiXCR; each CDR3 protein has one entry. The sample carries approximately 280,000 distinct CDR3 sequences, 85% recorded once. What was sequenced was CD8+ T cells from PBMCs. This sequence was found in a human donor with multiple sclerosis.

CDR3 loop: CASSLAPGAGVSYEQYF. CDR3 in DNA: TGTGCCAGCAGTTTAGCGCCTGGGGCGGGTGTATCCTACGAGCAGTACTTC. The rearrangement links TRBV27 to TRBJ2-7, with D perhaps assigned TRBD1 or TRBD2 (5 bases each). Trimming pared 2 bases from V and 1 base from J, leaving 18 bases between. This CDR3 has 17 residues. Looked up from germline, CDR1 is MNHEY and CDR2 is SMNVEV (reference sequence).